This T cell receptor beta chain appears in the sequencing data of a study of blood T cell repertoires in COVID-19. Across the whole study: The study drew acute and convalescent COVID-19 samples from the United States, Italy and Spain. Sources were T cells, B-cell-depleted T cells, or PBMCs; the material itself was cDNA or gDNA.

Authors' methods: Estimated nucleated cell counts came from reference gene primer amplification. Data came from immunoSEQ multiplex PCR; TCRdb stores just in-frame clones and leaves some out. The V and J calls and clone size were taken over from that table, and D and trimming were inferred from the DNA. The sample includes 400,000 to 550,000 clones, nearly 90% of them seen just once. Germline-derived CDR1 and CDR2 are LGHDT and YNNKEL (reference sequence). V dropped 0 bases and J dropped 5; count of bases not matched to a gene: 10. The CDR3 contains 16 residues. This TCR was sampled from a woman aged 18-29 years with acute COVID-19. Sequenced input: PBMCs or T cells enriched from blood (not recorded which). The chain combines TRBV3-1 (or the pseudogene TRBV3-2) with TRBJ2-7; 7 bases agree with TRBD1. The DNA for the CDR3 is TGTGCCAGCAGCCAAGATTCCGGTTCACAGGGGAACGAGCAGTACTTC. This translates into CASSQDSGSQGNEQYF.